This T cell receptor (beta chain) was captured in a study of blood T cell repertoires in COVID-19. The CDR3 sequence is 16 residues long. Losses at the gene ends were 7 bases for V and 4 bases for J; bases not matched to a gene: 10. The germline gives CDR1 LNHDA, CDR2 SQIVND (reference sequence). The assay was immunoSEQ multiplex PCR, and TCRdb's table has in-frame clones only and misses some. The sample lists roughly 500,000 clones; approximately 92% were seen once. Sequences were obtained from peripheral blood. This TCR was recovered from a man aged 18 to 29 with COVID-19, enrolled during active disease. The chain combines TRBV19 with TRBJ2-1; TRBD2 aligns across 10 bases. CDR3 loop: CASTSLAGGLYNEQFF. The CDR3, as DNA: TGTGCCAGTACCAGTTTAGCGGGAGGACTATACAATGAGCAGTTCTTC.